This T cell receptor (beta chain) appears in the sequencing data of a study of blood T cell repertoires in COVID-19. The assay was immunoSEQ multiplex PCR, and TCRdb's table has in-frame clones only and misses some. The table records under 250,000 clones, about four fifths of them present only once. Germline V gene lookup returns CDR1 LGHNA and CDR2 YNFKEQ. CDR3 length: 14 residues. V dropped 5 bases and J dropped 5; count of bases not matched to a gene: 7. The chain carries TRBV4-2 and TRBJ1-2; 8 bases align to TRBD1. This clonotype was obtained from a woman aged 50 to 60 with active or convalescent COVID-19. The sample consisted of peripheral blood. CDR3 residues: CASSVSGGGYGYTF. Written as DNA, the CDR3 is TGTGCCAGCAGCGTGTCAGGGGGCGGGTATGGCTACACCTTC.